These 9 T cell receptor beta chains came from one sample sequenced in a study of response to subunit inactivated influenza vaccine. From the RT-PCR reads, TCRdb called clonotypes with MiXCR, one entry per CDR3 protein. The sample lists 400,000 to 550,000 distinct CDR3 sequences; approximately 24% were seen once. Sequencing was performed on CD4+ T cells sorted from PBMCs, taken roughly 5 days after vaccination. Receptors originate from a man aged 50 or older who received an inactivated influenza vaccine.

The table lists this clonotype with a few counts. The chain uses TRBV12-3 or TRBV12-4 and TRBJ2-1; D perhaps matches TRBD2 (5 bases). The CDR3 contains 15 residues. V lost 5 bases to trimming and J lost 3 bases, with 14 bases between them. CDR3 sequence (DNA): TGTGCCAGCAGTACTCTAGCTGCCCTCTACAATGAGCAGTTCTTC. This codes for CASSTLAALYNEQFF.

Only a few counts were recorded for this clonotype. This chain joins TRBV12-3 or TRBV12-4 and TRBJ2-7; the match to TRBD2 covers 10 bases. The CDR3 contains 15 residues. Unmatched junction bases numbered 6, after V lost 3 bases and J lost 4 bases. The CDR3: CASSFLAGASYEQYF. The CDR3 coding sequence is TGTGCCAGCAGTTTTCTAGCGGGAGCTTCGTACGAGCAGTACTTC.

V is TRBV11-2 and J is TRBJ2-7; 8 bases align to TRBD1. The CDR3 totals 15 residues. The V segment lost 0 bases and the J segment 5 bases; nucleotides outside the gene matches: 6. Per germline, CDR1 SGHAT and CDR2 FQNNGV. In nucleotides, the CDR3 is TGTGCCAGCAGCTTAGATCTGCAGGGGGCCCACGAGCAGTACTTC. Translation: CASSLDLQGAHEQYF.

This clonotype was detected a few times. The V and J genes are TRBV5-8 and TRBJ2-7; 10 nucleotides line up with TRBD2. V shed 7 bases and J 2 bases; nucleotides not matched to a gene: 15. Germline V gene data show CDR1 as SGHTS and CDR2 as YDEGEE. CDR3 length equals 17 residues. As DNA, the CDR3 is TGTGCCAGCTGGGGGGCGGCTAGCGGGGGAAGTACCTACGAGCAGTACTTC. Protein sequence: CASWGAASGGSTYEQYF.

The CDR3 here is CSVDRGLLQETQYF. CDR3 coding DNA: TGCAGTGTGGACCGTGGCTTACTTCAAGAGACCCAGTACTTC. V gene TRBV20-1 combines with J gene TRBJ2-5; D unclear. V gave up 7 bases and J gave up 2 bases, with 17 bases separating them. Germline CDR1 and CDR2: DFQATT and SNEGSKA (reference sequence). The CDR3 sequence is 14 residues long.

The J gene is TRBJ2-1, the V gene TRBV24-1; 10 positions match TRBD2. This CDR3 is built from 20 residues. CDR1 and CDR2 (germline): KGHDR, SFDVKD. V was clipped by 5 bases and J by 0 bases; unmatched bases: 15. CDR3 bases: TGTGCCACCAGTGGTCTTACCGGGACTAGCGTCCTTAGCTCCTACAATGAGCAGTTCTTC. Residues: CATSGLTGTSVLSSYNEQFF.

The genes are TRBV5-1 and TRBJ2-5; no reliable D call. The ends were cut back, 3 bases at V and 2 bases at J, with 8 bases in the middle. CDR1 and CDR2 from the germline V gene are SGHRS and YFSETQ. This CDR3 comprises 13 residues. CDR3 loop: CASSSLVQETQYF. The CDR3 DNA is TGCGCCAGCAGCTCCCTAGTACAAGAGACCCAGTACTTC. Looking up the rest from reference TRBV5-1 and TRBJ2-5 gives the full variable domain: KAGVTQTPRYLIKTRGQQVTLSCSPISGHRSVSWYQQTPGQGLQFLFEYFSETQRNKGNFPGRFSGRQFSNSRSEMNVSTLELGDSALYLCASSSLVQETQYFGPGTRLLVL.

This clonotype was observed at least ten times. The chain combines TRBV7-3 with TRBJ2-3; 10 bases are a match to TRBD2. Germline V gene data show CDR1 as SGHTA and CDR2 as FQGTGA. V lost 3 bases and J lost 5; bases outside the gene matches: 8. The CDR3 runs 16 residues. Here the CDR3 DNA reads TGTGCCAGCAGCTTGAGCGGGAGGGGGGTGAAAGATACGCAGTATTTT. This codes for CASSLSGRGVKDTQYF.

This clonotype was seen a handful of times. V usage is TRBV5-5 and J usage is TRBJ1-4; 7 bases match TRBD1. Germline CDR1 is SGHKS and CDR2 is YYEKEE (reference sequence). Trimming at V came to 4 bases and at J to 10 bases, leaving 13 bases not matched to a gene. The CDR3 is 15 residues long. The CDR3 spells CASSPAGRGVGKLFF. The CDR3 nucleotides read TGTGCCAGCAGCCCCGCCGGCAGGGGGGTCGGAAAACTGTTTTTT.